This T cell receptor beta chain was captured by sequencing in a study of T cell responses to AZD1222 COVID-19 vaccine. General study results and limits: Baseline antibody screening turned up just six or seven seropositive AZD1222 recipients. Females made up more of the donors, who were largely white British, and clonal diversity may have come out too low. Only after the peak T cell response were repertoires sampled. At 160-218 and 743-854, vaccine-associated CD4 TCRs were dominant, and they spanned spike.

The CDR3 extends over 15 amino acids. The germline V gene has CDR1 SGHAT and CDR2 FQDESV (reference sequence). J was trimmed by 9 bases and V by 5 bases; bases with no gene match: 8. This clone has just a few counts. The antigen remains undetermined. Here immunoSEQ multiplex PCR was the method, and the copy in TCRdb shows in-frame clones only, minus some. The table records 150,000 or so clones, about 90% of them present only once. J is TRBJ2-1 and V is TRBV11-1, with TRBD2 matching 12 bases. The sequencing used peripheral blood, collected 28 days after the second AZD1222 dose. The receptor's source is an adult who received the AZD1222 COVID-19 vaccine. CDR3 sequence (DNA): TGTGCCAGCAGCCGCGCCTTACTAGCGGGAGGTGAGCAGTTCTTC. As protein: CASSRALLAGGEQFF.